These T cell receptor beta chains were read from a single sample in a study of blood T cell repertoires in COVID-19. TCRdb's copy holds only in-frame clones and misses some; the assay was immunoSEQ multiplex PCR. The repertoire holds 200,000 to 300,000 clones, with nearly 90% as singletons. What was sequenced was peripheral blood. Receptors were obtained from a human donor in a cohort sampled during active COVID-19. Both conserved end residues are part of each CDR3. The order of the fields is V gene, clone size, D gene, J gene, CDR3 protein, CDR3 DNA. A D gene is named only where the DNA matches it firmly. Some rows mark clone size as missing; the rest say once, few, many or name a class of expanded clone.

>TRBV2|-|-|TRBJ1-4
CASSGQGYSTNEKLFF
TGTGCCAGCAGCGGGCAGGGTTACTCAACTAATGAAAAACTGTTTTTT
>TRBV5-6|-|-|TRBJ1-2
CASRPGQLYGYTF
TGTGCCAGCAGACCCGGACAGCTTTATGGCTACACCTTC
>TRBV4-1|-|-|TRBJ2-5
CASSQGTQSTGEETQYF
TGCGCCAGCAGCCAAGGGACCCAATCAACAGGAGAAGAGACCCAGTACTTC
>TRBV5-4|-|TRBD1|TRBJ2-2
CASSPNRGGGYTGELFF
TGTGCCAGCAGCCCCAACAGGGGTGGGGGCTACACCGGGGAGCTGTTTTTT
>TRBV5-1|-|TRBD1|TRBJ1-2
CASSLKSTGGYSNYGYTF
TGCGCCAGCAGTCTGAAGAGTACAGGGGGATATTCTAACTATGGCTACACCTTC
>TRBV5-1|-|-|TRBJ1-1
CASSPTTGLWTATEAFF
TGCGCCAGCAGCCCAACCACAGGGCTCTGGACGGCCACTGAAGCTTTCTTT
>TRBV11-2|-|TRBD1|TRBJ2-7
CASSLAWDRDNEQYF
TGTGCCAGCAGCTTAGCATGGGACAGGGACAATGAGCAGTACTTC
>TRBV5-4|-|TRBD2|TRBJ2-7
CASSLRGLAGFSYEQYF
TGTGCCAGCAGCCTACGGGGACTAGCGGGTTTCTCCTACGAGCAGTACTTC
>TRBV7-2|-|TRBD2|TRBJ2-7
CASSSRHGLAGGYEQYF
TGTGCCAGCAGCTCCCGACACGGACTAGCGGGGGGCTACGAGCAGTACTTC
>TRBV5-1|-|-|TRBJ1-1
CASSLEPRPTEAFF
TGCGCCAGCAGCTTGGAACCCAGGCCCACTGAAGCTTTCTTT
>TRBV5-6|-|TRBD2|TRBJ2-5
CASIGTSGSSEETQYF
TGTGCCAGCATCGGGACTAGCGGGAGTAGTGAAGAGACCCAGTACTTC
>TRBV6-6|-|-|TRBJ2-7
CASSYWRTYEQYF
TGTGCCAGCAGTTACTGGAGGACCTACGAGCAGTACTTC
>TRBV15|once|-|TRBJ1-4
CATSRVSGGSEKLFF
TGTGCCACCAGCAGAGTGTCGGGGGGAAGTGAAAAACTGTTTTTT
>TRBV30|-|TRBD1|TRBJ1-2
CAWSTIRSTGDGYTF
TGTGCCTGGAGTACCATACGTTCGACAGGGGATGGCTACACCTTC
>TRBV5-4|-|TRBD2|TRBJ2-7
CASSLYGSSAGGFYEQYF
TGTGCCAGCAGCTTGTATGGTTCGTCAGCGGGAGGGTTCTACGAGCAGTACTTC